The clone carrying this T cell receptor (beta chain) occurred once. This record comes from a study of shared clonotypes between healthy human individuals. Looking at the study overall: In total, the donors were two women and three men aged 18 to 49.

Germline-derived CDR1 and CDR2 are SQVTM and ANQGSEA. Trimming took 3 bases from V and 8 from J, leaving 16 bases between them. This CDR3 region has 13 residues. Tens of thousands of T cell genomes, or 300 ng DNA, went into replicate PCRs of unsorted PBMC. The sequenced material, unsorted PBMC DNA, was run on ten immunoSEQ deep assay plates. TCRdb's copy holds only in-frame clones and misses some; the assay was immunoSEQ multiplex PCR. Here the sample spans about 490,000 clones, 70% to 80% being singletons. The chain combines TRBV29-1 with TRBJ1-2; D is undetermined. Sequenced sample: PBMCs. The TCR sequence derives from a woman aged 40 to 50 in good health. Some clones in this sample may be carry-over from other donors' samples. The CDR3 is CSVDLDHSVGYTF. The CDR3 nucleotides are TGCAGCGTTGATTTGGACCATTCGGTGGGCTACACCTTC.